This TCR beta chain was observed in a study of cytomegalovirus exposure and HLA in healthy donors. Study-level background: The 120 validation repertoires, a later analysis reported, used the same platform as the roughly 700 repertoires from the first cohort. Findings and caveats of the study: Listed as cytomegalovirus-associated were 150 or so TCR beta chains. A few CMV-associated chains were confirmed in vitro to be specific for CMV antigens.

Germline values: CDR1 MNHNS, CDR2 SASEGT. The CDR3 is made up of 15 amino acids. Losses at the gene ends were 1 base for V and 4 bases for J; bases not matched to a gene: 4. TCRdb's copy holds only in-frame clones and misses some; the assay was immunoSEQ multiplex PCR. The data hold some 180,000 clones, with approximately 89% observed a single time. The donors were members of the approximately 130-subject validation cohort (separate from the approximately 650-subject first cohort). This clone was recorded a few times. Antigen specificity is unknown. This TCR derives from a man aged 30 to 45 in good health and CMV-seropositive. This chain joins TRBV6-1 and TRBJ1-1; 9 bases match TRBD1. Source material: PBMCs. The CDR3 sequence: CASSEGTGDGTEAFF. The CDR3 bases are TGTGCCAGCAGTGAAGGGACAGGGGATGGCACTGAAGCTTTCTTT.